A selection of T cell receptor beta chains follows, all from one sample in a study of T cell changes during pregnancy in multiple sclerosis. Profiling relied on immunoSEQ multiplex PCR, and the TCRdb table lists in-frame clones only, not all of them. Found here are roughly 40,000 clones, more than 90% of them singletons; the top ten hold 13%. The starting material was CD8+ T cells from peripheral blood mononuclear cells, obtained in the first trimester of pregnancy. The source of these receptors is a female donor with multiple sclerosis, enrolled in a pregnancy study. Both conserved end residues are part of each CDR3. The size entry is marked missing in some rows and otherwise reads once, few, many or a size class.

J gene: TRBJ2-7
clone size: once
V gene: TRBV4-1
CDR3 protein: CASSHRDRGAYEQYF

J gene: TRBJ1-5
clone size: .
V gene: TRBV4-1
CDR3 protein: CASSQDGTGGGGNQPQHF

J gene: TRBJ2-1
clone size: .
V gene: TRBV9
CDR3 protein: CASSVGGNNEQFF

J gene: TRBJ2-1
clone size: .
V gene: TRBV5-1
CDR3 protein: CASSGRALSGGPYNEQFF

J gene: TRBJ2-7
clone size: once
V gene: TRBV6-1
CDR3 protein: CASKAGTGAGYEQYF

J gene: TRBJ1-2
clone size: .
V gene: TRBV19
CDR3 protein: CASTQDSLHKSYTF

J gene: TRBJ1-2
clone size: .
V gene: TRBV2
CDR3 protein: CACGTGVLGYTF

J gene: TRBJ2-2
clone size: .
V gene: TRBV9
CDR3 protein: CASSATSRGTGELFF

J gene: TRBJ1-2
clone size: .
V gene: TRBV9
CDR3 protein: CASSPQGEGYTF

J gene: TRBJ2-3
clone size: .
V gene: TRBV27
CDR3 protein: CASSLTGLGGEQYF

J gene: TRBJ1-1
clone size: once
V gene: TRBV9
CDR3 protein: CASGGEGDTEAFF

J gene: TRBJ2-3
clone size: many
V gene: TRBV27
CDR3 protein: CASSIGGSTDTQYF

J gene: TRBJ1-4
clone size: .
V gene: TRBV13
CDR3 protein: CASSLRGGIPEGKLFF

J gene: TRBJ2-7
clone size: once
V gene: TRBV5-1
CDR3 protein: CASSLTRGPDEQYF

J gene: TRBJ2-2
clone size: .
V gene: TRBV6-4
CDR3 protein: CASSDSQGGPGELFF

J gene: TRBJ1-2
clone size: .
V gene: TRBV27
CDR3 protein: CASSPSYGGIGYTF

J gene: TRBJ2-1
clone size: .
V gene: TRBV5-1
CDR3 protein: CASTHNSYNEQFF